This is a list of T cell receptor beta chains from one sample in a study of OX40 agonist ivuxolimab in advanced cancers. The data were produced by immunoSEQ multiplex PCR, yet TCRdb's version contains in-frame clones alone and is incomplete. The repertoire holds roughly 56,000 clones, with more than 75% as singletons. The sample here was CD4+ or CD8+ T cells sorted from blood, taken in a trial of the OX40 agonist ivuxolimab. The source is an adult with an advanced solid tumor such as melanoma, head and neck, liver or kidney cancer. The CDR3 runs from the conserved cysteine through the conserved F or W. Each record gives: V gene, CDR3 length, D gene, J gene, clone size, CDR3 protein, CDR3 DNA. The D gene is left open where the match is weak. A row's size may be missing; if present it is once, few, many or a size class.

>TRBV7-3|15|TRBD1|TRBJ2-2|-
CASSLTGFGTGELFF
TGTGCCAGCAGCTTGACAGGGTTTGGCACCGGGGAGCTGTTTTTT
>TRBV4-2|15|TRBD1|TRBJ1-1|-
CASSQEQGANTEAFF
TGTGCCAGCAGCCAAGAGCAGGGGGCGAACACTGAAGCTTTCTTT
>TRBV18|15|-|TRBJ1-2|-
CASTKGAKLNYGYTF
TGTGCCAGCACAAAAGGGGCTAAACTTAACTATGGCTACACCTTC
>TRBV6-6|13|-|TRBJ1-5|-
CASRTASNQPQHF
TGTGCCAGCCGGACAGCTAGCAATCAGCCCCAGCATTTT
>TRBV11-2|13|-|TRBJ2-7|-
CASSHRDSYEQYF
TGTGCCAGCAGCCACAGGGACTCCTACGAGCAGTACTTC
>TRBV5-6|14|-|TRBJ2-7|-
CASSFGTVSYEQYF
TGTGCCAGCAGCTTTGGGACTGTCTCCTACGAGCAGTACTTC
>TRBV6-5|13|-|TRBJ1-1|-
CASTSGGRTEAFF
TGTGCCAGCACCTCAGGAGGGAGGACTGAAGCTTTCTTT
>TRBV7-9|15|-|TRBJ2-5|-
CASRGGGTFQETQYF
TGTGCCAGCAGGGGAGGGGGGACGTTCCAAGAGACCCAGTACTTC
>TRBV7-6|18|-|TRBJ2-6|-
CASSQSPGVFAGANVLTF
TGTGCCAGCAGTCAATCACCAGGGGTTTTCGCTGGGGCCAACGTCCTGACTTTC
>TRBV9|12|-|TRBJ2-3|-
CASSVEGDTQYF
TGTGCCAGCAGCGTAGAGGGAGATACGCAGTATTTT
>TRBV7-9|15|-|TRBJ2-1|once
CAGSANPGAYNEQFF
TGTGCCGGCAGTGCTAACCCAGGTGCCTACAATGAGCAGTTCTTC
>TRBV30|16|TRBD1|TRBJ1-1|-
CAWKESGQGASTEAFF
TGTGCCTGGAAAGAGTCAGGACAGGGGGCATCCACTGAAGCTTTCTTT
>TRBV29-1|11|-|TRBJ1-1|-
CSARVITEAFF
TGCAGCGCTAGGGTTATCACTGAAGCTTTCTTT
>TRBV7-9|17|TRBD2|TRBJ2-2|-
CASSLAASGPVSRELFF
TGTGCCAGCAGCTTAGCGGCTAGCGGGCCTGTCTCGCGGGAGCTGTTTTTT
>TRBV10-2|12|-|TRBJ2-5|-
CASSESGETQYF
TGCGCCAGCAGTGAGTCGGGAGAGACCCAGTACTTC
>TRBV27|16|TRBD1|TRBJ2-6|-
CASSRTGASGANVLTF
TGTGCCAGCAGTCGGACAGGAGCCTCTGGGGCCAACGTCCTGACTTTC
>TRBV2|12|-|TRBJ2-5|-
CASSTPQETQYF
TGTGCCAGCAGCACCCCCCAAGAGACCCAGTACTTC
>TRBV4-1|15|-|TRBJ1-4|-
CASSQVQLMGEKLFF
TGCGCCAGCAGCCAAGTTCAACTGATGGGTGAAAAACTGTTTTTT
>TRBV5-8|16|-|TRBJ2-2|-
CASSPQGTANTGELFF
TGTGCCAGCAGTCCTCAGGGAACCGCGAACACCGGGGAGCTGTTTTTT
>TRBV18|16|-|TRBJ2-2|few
CASSRGATGDTGELFF
TGTGCCAGCTCACGGGGCGCCACGGGGGACACCGGGGAGCTGTTTTTT
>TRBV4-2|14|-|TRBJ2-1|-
CASSQDQARNEQFF
TGTGCCAGCAGCCAAGATCAGGCCCGCAATGAGCAGTTCTTC
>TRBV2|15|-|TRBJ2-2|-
CASSEAPQDTGELFF
TGTGCCAGCAGTGAAGCGCCCCAGGACACCGGGGAGCTGTTTTTT
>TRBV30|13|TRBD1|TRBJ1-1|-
CASDRGRMTEAFF
TGTGCCTCGGACAGGGGAAGAATGACTGAAGCTTTCTTT
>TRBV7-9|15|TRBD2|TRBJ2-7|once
CASSPISGRSYEQYF
TGTGCCAGCAGCCCAATCAGCGGGAGGAGCTACGAGCAGTACTTC
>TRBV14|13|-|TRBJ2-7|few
CASSHFRELVYDF
TGTGCCAGCAGCCATTTTCGGGAATTGGTATATGACTTC
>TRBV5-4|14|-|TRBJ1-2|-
CASSPKRQNYGYTF
TGTGCCAGCAGTCCAAAGCGACAAAACTATGGCTACACCTTC
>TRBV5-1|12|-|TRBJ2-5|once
CASSPEGETQYF
TGCGCCAGCAGCCCCGAGGGGGAGACCCAGTACTTC
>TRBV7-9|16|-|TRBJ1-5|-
CASSPGQSLWDQPQHF
TGTGCCAGCAGCCCTGGACAGTCATTGTGGGATCAGCCCCAGCATTTT
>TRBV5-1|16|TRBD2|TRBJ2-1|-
CASSSEAGGLSNEQFF
TGCGCCAGCAGCTCGGAAGCGGGAGGGCTTTCCAATGAGCAGTTCTTC
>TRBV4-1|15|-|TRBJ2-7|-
CASSQEPGYNYGQYF
TGCGCCAGCAGCCAAGAGCCGGGATACAACTACGGGCAGTACTTC
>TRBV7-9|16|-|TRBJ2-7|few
CASSPVGGSSRYEQYF
TGTGCCAGCAGCCCAGTGGGTGGGAGTAGTAGGTACGAGCAGTACTTC
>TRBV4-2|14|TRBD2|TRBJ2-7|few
CASSQNLISGRLSF
TGTGCCAGCAGCCAAAACCTGATTAGCGGGAGGCTAAGTTTC
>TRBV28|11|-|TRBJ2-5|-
CASSLSETQYF
TGTGCCAGCAGTTTATCTGAGACCCAGTACTTC
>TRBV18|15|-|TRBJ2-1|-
CASSPPGQGRYEQFF
TGTGCCAGCTCACCACCGGGTCAGGGGAGGTATGAGCAGTTCTTC
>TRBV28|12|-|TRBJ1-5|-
CASSASYQPQHF
TGTGCCAGCAGTGCGTCGTATCAGCCCCAGCATTTT
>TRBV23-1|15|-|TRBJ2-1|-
CASRFRDFPLNEQFF
TGCGCCAGCAGATTCCGGGACTTCCCTCTCAATGAGCAGTTCTTC
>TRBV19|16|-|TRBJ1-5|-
CASTPRLYYSNQPQHF
TGTGCCAGTACCCCCCGCTTATATTATAGCAATCAGCCCCAGCATTTT
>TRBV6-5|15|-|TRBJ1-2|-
CASSRQGGGNYGYTF
TGTGCCAGCAGTCGTCAGGGCGGCGGAAACTATGGCTACACCTTC
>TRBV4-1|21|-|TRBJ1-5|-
CASSQLIGPHHVGYSNQPQHF
TGCGCCAGCAGCCAACTTATCGGGCCTCACCACGTCGGATATAGCAATCAGCCCCAGCATTTT
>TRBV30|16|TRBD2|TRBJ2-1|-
CAWSVFRGSSYNEQFF
TGTGCCTGGAGTGTATTCCGCGGGAGCTCCTACAATGAGCAGTTCTTC
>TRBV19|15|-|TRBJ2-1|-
CASSILQGEDNEQFF
TGTGCCAGTAGTATACTACAGGGAGAGGACAATGAGCAGTTCTTC
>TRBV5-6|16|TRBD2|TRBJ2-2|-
CASSLGGLAGAGELFF
TGTGCCAGCAGCTTGGGTGGGCTAGCGGGAGCCGGGGAGCTGTTTTTT
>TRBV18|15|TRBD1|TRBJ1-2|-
CASSPRRDRVYGYTF
TGTGCCAGCTCACCACGCCGGGACAGGGTGTATGGCTACACCTTC
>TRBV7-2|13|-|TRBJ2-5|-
CASSLYGQETQYF
TGTGCCAGCAGCTTGTACGGCCAAGAGACCCAGTACTTC
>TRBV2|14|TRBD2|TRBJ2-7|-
CATMQGLAEHEQYF
TGTGCCACCATGCAGGGACTAGCGGAGCACGAGCAGTACTTC
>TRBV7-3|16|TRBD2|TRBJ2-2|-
CASSLMSGMDTGELFF
TGTGCCAGCAGCTTAATGAGCGGGATGGATACCGGGGAGCTGTTTTTT
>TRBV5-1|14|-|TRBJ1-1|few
CASSSSGENTEAFF
TGCGCCAGCAGCTCCTCAGGGGAGAACACTGAAGCTTTCTTT